The entry below describes one TCR beta chain. The data stem from a study of sequential checkpoint blockade in melanoma. Across the whole study: First-line arms were nivolumab then ipilimumab, or the reverse, randomized 1:1. Each arm's sequence ended with maintenance nivolumab.

The treatment is: randomized to nivolumab then ipilimumab (arm A) or the reverse (arm B). No patient had prior DNA-damaging chemotherapy. Sorted cells were live CD3+CD8+, lacking CD19 and CD56, from PBMCs. The method was immunoSEQ multiplex PCR; TCRdb's version includes in-frame clones alone and lacks a portion of them. In the table there are about 32,000 clones, roughly 84% of which are singletons. The sequencing used CD8+ T cells sorted from blood (inferred from file names), collected from a patient given nivolumab and ipilimumab in sequence. The origin of this receptor is a human donor with melanoma.

CDR3 bases: TGTGCCAGCAGTAGGGGGGAACCGACTAGCGGAAACCCTCTGGGGAGGCAGTTCTTC. Translation gives CASSRGEPTSGNPLGRQFF. V gene TRBV21-1 combines with J gene TRBJ2-1; whether TRBD2, the table's D call, matches the DNA was not checked. TRBV21-1 is noted as a pseudogene. The CDR3 loop spans 19 amino acids.